These 20 T cell receptor beta chains share one sample of origin, sequenced in a study of low-dose radiotherapy and immunotherapy resistance in tumors. Time point: before trial treatment. TRAV- and TRBV-specific primers were used for first-strand cDNA, which covered alpha and beta chains. Amplification, which lasted roughly 20 PCR cycles, used a constant-region primer and V-primer adapter to amplify TCRs. TCRdb itself ran the reads through MiXCR, one entry per CDR3 protein. The sample has tens of thousands of distinct CDR3 sequences, almost 25% seen once. This specimen was PBMCs, taken before treatment. Receptors originate from a male donor with prostate cancer.

The chain carries TRBV10-3 and TRBJ2-5; TRBD2 matches at 10 bases. This CDR3 spans 15 amino acids. Losses at the gene ends were 6 bases for V and 1 base for J; bases not matched to a gene: 5. Germline CDR1 and CDR2: ENHRY and SYGVKD. The CDR3 region has the DNA TGTGCCATCAGGTCTAGCGGGGGCCCCCAAGAGACCCAGTACTTC. Protein: CAIRSSGGPQETQYF.

This clonotype has a count of ten or more. This chain joins TRBV5-1 and TRBJ2-5; either TRBD1 or TRBD2 may supply D (6 bases each). CDR1 is SGHRS, CDR2 YFSETQ, per germline. The length of the CDR3 is 16 residues. The ends were cut back, 0 bases at V and 5 bases at J, with 17 bases in the middle. CDR3 DNA: TGCGCCAGCAGCTTGGCCCCGGCAGGGGCGGGGGAGACCCAGTACTTC. Protein: CASSLAPAGAGETQYF.

This clonotype was seen ten or more times. The J gene is TRBJ2-5, the V gene TRBV7-9, with a possible D match to TRBD2 (6 bases). CDR3 length: 13 residues. V lost 5 bases to trimming and J lost 4 bases, with 11 bases between them. From germline, CDR1 is SEHNR and CDR2 FQNEAQ (reference sequence). The CDR3 here is CASSGGSGETQYF. In DNA form, the CDR3 reads TGTGCCAGCAGCGGGGGGTCGGGAGAGACCCAGTACTTC.

The genes are TRBV27 and TRBJ1-1; a weak D match, TRBD1 (6 bases). Germline-derived CDR1 and CDR2 are MNHEY and SMNVEV (reference sequence). The CDR3 extends over 14 amino acids. The V and J ends lost 6 bases and 1 base respectively, with 12 bases between them. Here the CDR3 reads CASRTGPGNTEAFF. CDR3 DNA: TGTGCCAGCAGGACAGGCCCAGGGAACACTGAAGCTTTCTTT.

The CDR3 DNA reads as TGTGCCAGCAGCCAAGTGGGACAGGGTGATCAATACGAGCAGTACTTC. This translates into CASSQVGQGDQYEQYF. The chain has TRBV14 and TRBJ2-7; 9 bases line up with TRBD1. The CDR3 sequence is 16 residues long. J was trimmed by 4 bases and V by 1 base; bases with no gene match: 8. The germline CDR1 and CDR2 sequences are SGHDN and FVKESK.

V gene TRBV6-6 combines with J gene TRBJ2-4, with D possibly matching TRBD2 (6 bases). Germline CDR1 MNHNY, CDR2 SVGAGI (reference sequence). V was shortened by 6 bases and J by 10 bases, with 16 bases between the two germline ends. The CDR3 extends over 13 amino acids. As DNA, the CDR3 is TGTGCCAGCAGCCCCGCGCCGGAGGGGATTCAGTACTTC. Amino acid sequence: CASSPAPEGIQYF.

The rearrangement uses TRBV6-1 and TRBJ2-7; D uncertain. The V end was cut by 1 base, the J end by 3 bases, with 10 bases between. Germline-derived CDR1 and CDR2 are MNHNS and SASEGT. There are 14 residues in the CDR3. CDR3 in amino acids: CASSEGLGYYEQYF. CDR3 in DNA: TGTGCCAGCAGTGAAGGTCTGGGGTACTACGAGCAGTACTTC.

This clonotype came up a few times. J is TRBJ2-3 and V is TRBV6-1; a weak D match, TRBD2 (6 bases). Germline lookup yields CDR1 MNHNS and CDR2 SASEGT. Trimming took 8 bases from V and 0 from J, leaving 15 bases between them. This CDR3 region has 15 residues. CDR3 DNA: TGTGCCAGCGCGCTTCTAGCGACTAGCACAGATACGCAGTATTTT. Its translation is CASALLATSTDTQYF.

V and J are TRBV6-2 or TRBV6-3 and TRBJ1-1, with no clear D. Trimming shortened V by 6 bases and J by 0 bases, and 11 bases separated the two germline ends. CDR1 and CDR2 from the germline V gene are MNHEY and SVGEGT. The CDR3 contains 14 residues. CDR3 nucleotides: TGTGCCAGCAGACCCGTGGAAATGAACACTGAAGCTTTCTTT. It encodes CASRPVEMNTEAFF.

The chain links TRBV4-1 to TRBJ2-1; 9 nucleotides align to TRBD2. V gave up 2 bases and J gave up 10 bases; unmatched junction bases: 9. Looked up from germline, CDR1 is MGHRA and CDR2 is YSYEKL. CDR3 size: 15 residues. The CDR3 loop reads CASSQRAGGTYEQFF. In nucleotides, the CDR3 is TGCGCCAGCAGCCAAAGGGCGGGGGGGACCTACGAGCAGTTCTTC.

This chain connects TRBV5-4 to TRBJ2-7, with a weak D call TRBD1 (6 bases). Germline V gene data show CDR1 as SGHNT and CDR2 as YYREEE (reference sequence). This CDR3 is 13 amino acids long. The V gene lost 3 bases and the J gene lost 2 bases, with 9 bases spanning the gap. The CDR3 nucleotides are TGTGCCAGCAGCTCCCAGGGGACCTACGAGCAGTACTTC. It is translated as CASSSQGTYEQYF.

Many counts were recorded for this clonotype. The J gene is TRBJ2-3, the V gene TRBV30; 10 positions agree with TRBD2. The CDR3 extends over 14 amino acids. Germline lookup yields CDR1 GTSNPN and CDR2 SVGIG (reference sequence). The V gene end was trimmed by 5 bases and the J gene end by 3 bases; junction bases not matched to a gene: 5. For the CDR3, the DNA is TGTGCCTGGGAAACTAGCGGGAATACAGATACGCAGTATTTT. Its translation is CAWETSGNTDTQYF. The entire variable domain, with the rest obtained from reference TRBV30 and TRBJ2-3, is as follows: SQTIHQWPATLVQPVGSPLSLECTVEGTSNPNLYWYRQAAGRGLQLLFYSVGIGQISSEVPQNLSASRPQDRQFILSSKKLLLSDSGFYLCAWETSGNTDTQYFGPGTRLTVL.

This clonotype has at least ten counts. This sequence joins TRBV9 and TRBJ1-5, with D perhaps matching TRBD1 (5 bases). The CDR3 length is 16 residues. CDR1 and CDR2 (germline): SGDLS, YYNGEE. V was trimmed by 0 bases and J by 0 bases, leaving 10 bases between them. The CDR3 DNA reads TGTGCCAGCAGCGTAGGTGCAGACAGTAGCAATCAGCCCCAGCATTTT. The encoded protein is CASSVGADSSNQPQHF.

In this sample, this clonotype turned up many times. V usage is TRBV19 and J usage is TRBJ2-5; tentative D call: TRBD2 (5 bases). Germline values: CDR1 LNHDA, CDR2 SQIVND (reference sequence). The CDR3 spans 13 residues. The V end was cut by 3 bases, the J end by 5 bases, with 10 bases between. The CDR3 bases are TGTGCCAGTAGTATGTCGGGGTGGGAGACCCAGTACTTC. As protein: CASSMSGWETQYF.

This clonotype was picked up many times. V is TRBV4-1 and J is TRBJ1-6, with a weak D call TRBD1 (5 bases). V gave up 4 bases and J gave up 3 bases, with 19 bases separating them. The CDR3 totals 18 residues. Germline assignment: CDR1 MGHRA and CDR2 YSYEKL. CDR3 protein: CASSPKGRGTVYNSPLHF. In nucleotides, the CDR3 is TGCGCCAGCAGCCCCAAAGGGCGGGGCACAGTCTATAATTCACCCCTCCACTTT.

This clonotype has ten or more counts. The rearrangement uses TRBV29-1 and TRBJ1-2; maybe TRBD1 (5 bases). CDR3 size: 15 residues. V gave up 6 bases and J gave up 5 bases, with 22 bases separating them. Per the germline V gene, CDR1 is SQVTM and CDR2 is ANQGSEA. The CDR3 is CSVPPSQGVQYGYTF. DNA for the CDR3: TGCAGCGTCCCCCCGTCCCAGGGAGTACAATATGGCTACACCTTC.

This clonotype was counted ten times or more. This rearrangement joins TRBV29-1 to TRBJ2-2; TRBD2 matches 8 bases. Germline V gene data show CDR1 as SQVTM and CDR2 as ANQGSEA. This CDR3 contains 15 residues. V lost 3 bases to trimming and J lost 2 bases; unmatched junction nucleotides: 5. The CDR3 DNA reads as TGCAGCGTTGAGGGTAGCGGGGTAAACACCGGGGAGCTGTTTTTT. This encodes CSVEGSGVNTGELFF.

Only one count was recorded for this clonotype. This chain connects TRBV12-3 or TRBV12-4 to TRBJ2-5, with 7 bases aligning to TRBD1. Unmatched junction bases numbered 10, after V lost 5 bases and J lost 4 bases. This CDR3 has 15 amino acids. In nucleotides, the CDR3 is TGTGCCAGCAGTGAGACGGAAAGGGGGCGAGAGACCCAGTACTTC. Its translation: CASSETERGRETQYF.

A remark on this clonotype: This likely stems from a read error, as it lies one base from a far larger clone. The chain links TRBV28 to TRBJ2-1; 7 bases are a match to TRBD1. This CDR3 spans 13 amino acids. Per germline, CDR1 MDHEN and CDR2 SYDVKM. Trimming removed 4 bases from V and 10 bases from J; junction bases left unmatched: 7. CDR3 sequence: CASSSTGTYEQFF. CDR3 nucleotide sequence: TGTGCCAGCAGTTCGACAGGGACCTACGAGCAGTTCTTC.

Only a few counts were recorded for this clonotype. The chain has TRBV5-5 and TRBJ2-5; 7 bases are a match to TRBD1. CDR1 SGHKS and CDR2 YYEKEE come from the germline V gene (reference sequence). V lost 4 bases to trimming and J lost 3 bases; unmatched junction nucleotides: 12. The CDR3 covers 16 residues. This chain's CDR3 is CASSLHRGSSEETQYF. The CDR3 DNA reads as TGTGCCAGCAGCCTTCACAGGGGTTCATCAGAAGAGACCCAGTACTTC.